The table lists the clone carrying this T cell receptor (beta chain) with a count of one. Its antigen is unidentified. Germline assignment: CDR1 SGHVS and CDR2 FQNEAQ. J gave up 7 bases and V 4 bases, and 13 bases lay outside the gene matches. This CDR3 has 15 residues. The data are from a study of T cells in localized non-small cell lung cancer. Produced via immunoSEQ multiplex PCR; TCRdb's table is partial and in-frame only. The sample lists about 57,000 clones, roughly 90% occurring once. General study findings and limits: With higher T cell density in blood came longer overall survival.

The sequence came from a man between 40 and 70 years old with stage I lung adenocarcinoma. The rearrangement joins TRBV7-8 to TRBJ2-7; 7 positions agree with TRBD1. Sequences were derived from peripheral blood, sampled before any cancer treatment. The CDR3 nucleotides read TGTGCCAGCAGCTCCCTAGGTGGAAGGGGGCAAGAGCAGTACTTC. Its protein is CASSSLGGRGQEQYF.